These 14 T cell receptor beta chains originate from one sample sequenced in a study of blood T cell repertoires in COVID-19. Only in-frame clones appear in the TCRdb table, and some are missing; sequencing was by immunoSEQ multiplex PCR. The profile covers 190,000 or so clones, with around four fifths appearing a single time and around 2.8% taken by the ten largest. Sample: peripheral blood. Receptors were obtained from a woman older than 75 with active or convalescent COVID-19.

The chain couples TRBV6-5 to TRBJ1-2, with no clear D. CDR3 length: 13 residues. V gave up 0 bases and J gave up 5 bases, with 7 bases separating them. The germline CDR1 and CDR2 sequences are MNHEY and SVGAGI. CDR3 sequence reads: CASSYSREYGYTF. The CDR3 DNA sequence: TGTGCCAGCAGTTACTCGCGCGAGTATGGCTACACCTTC.

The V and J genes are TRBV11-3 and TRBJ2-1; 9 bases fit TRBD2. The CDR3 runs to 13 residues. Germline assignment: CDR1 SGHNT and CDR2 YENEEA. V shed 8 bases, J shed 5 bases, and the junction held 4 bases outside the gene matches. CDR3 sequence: CASAGGLNNEQFF. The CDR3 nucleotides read TGTGCCAGCGCGGGGGGGCTTAACAATGAGCAGTTCTTC.

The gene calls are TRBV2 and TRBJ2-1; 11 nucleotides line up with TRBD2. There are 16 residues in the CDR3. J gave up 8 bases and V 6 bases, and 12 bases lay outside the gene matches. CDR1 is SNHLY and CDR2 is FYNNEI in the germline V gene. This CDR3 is CASSPPTSGGGYEQFF. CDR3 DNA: TGTGCCAGCAGCCCCCCCACTAGCGGGGGCGGGTATGAGCAGTTCTTC. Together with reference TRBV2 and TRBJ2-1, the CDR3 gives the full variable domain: EPEVTQTPSHQVTQMGQEVILRCVPISNHLYFYWYRQILGQKVEFLVSFYNNEISEKSEIFDDQFSVERPDGSNFTLKIRSTKLEDSAMYFCASSPPTSGGGYEQFFGPGTRLTVL.

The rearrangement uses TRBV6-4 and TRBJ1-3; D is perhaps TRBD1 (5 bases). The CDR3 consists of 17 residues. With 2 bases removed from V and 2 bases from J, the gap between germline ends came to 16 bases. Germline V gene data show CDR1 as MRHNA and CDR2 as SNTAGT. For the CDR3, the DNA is TGTGCCAGCAGTGACGAGGCAGGGTCGAGGACTGGAAACACCATATATTTT. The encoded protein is CASSDEAGSRTGNTIYF.

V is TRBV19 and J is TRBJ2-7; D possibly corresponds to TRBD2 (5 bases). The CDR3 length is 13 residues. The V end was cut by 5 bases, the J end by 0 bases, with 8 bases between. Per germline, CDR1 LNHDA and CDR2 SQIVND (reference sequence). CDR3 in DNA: TGTGCCAGTAGTCTTGGGAGCTCCTACGAGCAGTACTTC. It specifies CASSLGSSYEQYF.

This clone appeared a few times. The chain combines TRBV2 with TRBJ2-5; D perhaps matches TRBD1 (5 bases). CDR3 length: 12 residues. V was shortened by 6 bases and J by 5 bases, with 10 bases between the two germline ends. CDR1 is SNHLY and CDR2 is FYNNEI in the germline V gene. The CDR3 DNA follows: TGTGCCAGCAGAAGGGGTGGGGAGACCCAGTACTTC. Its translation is CASRRGGETQYF.

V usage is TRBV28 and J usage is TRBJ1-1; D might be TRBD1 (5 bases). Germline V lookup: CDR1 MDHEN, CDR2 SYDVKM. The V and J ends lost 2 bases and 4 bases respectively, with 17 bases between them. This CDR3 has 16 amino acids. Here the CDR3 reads CASSLNRAGFPTEAFF. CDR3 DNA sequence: TGTGCCAGCAGTTTAAATAGGGCAGGGTTCCCCACTGAAGCTTTCTTT.

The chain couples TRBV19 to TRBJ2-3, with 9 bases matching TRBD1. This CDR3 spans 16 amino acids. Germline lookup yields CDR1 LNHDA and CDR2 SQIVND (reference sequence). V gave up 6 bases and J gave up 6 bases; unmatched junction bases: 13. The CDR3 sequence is CASSLDRGIPEDTQYF. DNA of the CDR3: TGTGCCAGTAGCTTGGACAGGGGCATCCCGGAGGATACGCAGTATTTT.

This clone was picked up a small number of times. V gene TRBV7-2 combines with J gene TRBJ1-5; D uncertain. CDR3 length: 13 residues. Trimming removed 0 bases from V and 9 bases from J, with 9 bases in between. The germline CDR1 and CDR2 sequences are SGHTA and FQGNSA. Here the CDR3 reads CASSLAPGGPQHF. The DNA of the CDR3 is TGTGCCAGCAGCTTAGCGCCGGGAGGGCCCCAGCATTTT.

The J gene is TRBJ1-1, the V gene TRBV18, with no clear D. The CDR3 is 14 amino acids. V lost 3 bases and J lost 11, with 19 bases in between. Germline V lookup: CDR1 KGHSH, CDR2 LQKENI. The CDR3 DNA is TGTGCCAGCTCACCCTCGGAGGGTCTGAATCGTGCTTTCTTT. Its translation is CASSPSEGLNRAFF.

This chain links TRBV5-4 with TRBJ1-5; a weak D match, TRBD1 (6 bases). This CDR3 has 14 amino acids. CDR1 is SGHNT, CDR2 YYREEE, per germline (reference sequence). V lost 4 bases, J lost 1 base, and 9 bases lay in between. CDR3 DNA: TGTGCCAGCAGCATCAGGGGAAGCAATCAGCCCCAGCATTTT. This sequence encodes CASSIRGSNQPQHF.

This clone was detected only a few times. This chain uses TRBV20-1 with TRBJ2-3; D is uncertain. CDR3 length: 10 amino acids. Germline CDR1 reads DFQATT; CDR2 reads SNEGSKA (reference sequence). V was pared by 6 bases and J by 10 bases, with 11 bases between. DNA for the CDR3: TGCAGTGCCGAATCATACTCGCAGTATTTT. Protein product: CSAESYSQYF.

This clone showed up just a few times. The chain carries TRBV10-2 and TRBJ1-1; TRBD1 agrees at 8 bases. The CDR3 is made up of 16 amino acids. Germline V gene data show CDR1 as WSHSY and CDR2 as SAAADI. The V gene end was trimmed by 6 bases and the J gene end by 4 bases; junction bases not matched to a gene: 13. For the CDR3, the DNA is TGCGCCAGCAGGGGGTTTGACAGGGGATTAGGCACTGAAGCTTTCTTT. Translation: CASRGFDRGLGTEAFF.

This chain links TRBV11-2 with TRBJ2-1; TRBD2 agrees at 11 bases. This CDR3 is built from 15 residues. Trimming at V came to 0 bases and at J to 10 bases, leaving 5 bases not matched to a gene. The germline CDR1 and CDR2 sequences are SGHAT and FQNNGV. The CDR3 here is CASSLDPVAGGEQFF. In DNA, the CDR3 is TGTGCCAGCAGCTTAGATCCCGTAGCGGGGGGGGAGCAGTTCTTC.